This T cell receptor (beta chain) comes out of a study of blood T cell repertoires in COVID-19. Study as a whole: Donors in the United States, Italy and Spain gave samples during acute or convalescent COVID-19. The cDNA or gDNA used as material had been derived from T cells, B-cell-depleted T cells, or PBMCs.

As processed by the authors: The assay estimated nucleated cells by amplifying reference gene primers. Data came from immunoSEQ multiplex PCR; TCRdb stores just in-frame clones and leaves some out. V, J and clone size reflect that table, while D and trimming were determined from the DNA. The sample consists of fewer than 200,000 clones, about 79% of them appearing once. The CDR3 is made up of 18 amino acids. Germline assignment: CDR1 WNHNN and CDR2 SYGVQD (reference sequence). The ends lost 8 bases at V and 2 bases at J; junction bases unmatched: 17. This sequence was found in a woman between 70 and 85 years old with acute or convalescent COVID-19. Sample: peripheral blood. The chain couples TRBV10-1 to TRBJ2-7; 11 bases line up with TRBD2. The CDR3 nucleotides are TGCGCCAGCTCACTATTACCGGGACTAGCGGCGTCGCCCTACGAGCAGTACTTC. It specifies CASSLLPGLAASPYEQYF.